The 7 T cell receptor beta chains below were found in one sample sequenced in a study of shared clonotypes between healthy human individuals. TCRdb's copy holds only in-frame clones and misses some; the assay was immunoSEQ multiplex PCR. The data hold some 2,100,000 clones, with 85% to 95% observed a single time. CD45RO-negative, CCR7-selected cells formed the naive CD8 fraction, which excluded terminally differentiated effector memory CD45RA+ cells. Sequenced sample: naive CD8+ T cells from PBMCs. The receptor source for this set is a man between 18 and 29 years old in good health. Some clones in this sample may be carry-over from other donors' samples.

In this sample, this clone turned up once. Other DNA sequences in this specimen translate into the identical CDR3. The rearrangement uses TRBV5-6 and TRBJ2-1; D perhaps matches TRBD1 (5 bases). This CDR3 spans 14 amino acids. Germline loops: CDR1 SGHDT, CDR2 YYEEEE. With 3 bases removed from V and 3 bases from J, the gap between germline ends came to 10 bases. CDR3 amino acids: CASSWGTGYNEQFF. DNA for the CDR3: TGTGCCAGCAGCTGGGGAACAGGCTACAATGAGCAGTTCTTC.

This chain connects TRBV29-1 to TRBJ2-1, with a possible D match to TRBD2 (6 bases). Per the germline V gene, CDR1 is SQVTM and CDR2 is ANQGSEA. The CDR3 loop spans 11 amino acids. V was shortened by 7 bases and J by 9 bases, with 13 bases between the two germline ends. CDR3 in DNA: TGCAGCGCCTGGGGGGAAGGTGAGCAGTTCTTC. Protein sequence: CSAWGEGEQFF.

DNA for the CDR3: TGTGCCAGCAGCCCTGCGGGAGGCCGCTCCTACGAGCAGTACTTC. Its translation: CASSPAGGRSYEQYF. The chain links TRBV9 to TRBJ2-7; 8 nucleotides align to TRBD2. Germline loops: CDR1 SGDLS, CDR2 YYNGEE. The CDR3 loop spans 15 amino acids. V gave up 4 bases and J gave up 0 bases; unmatched junction bases: 6.

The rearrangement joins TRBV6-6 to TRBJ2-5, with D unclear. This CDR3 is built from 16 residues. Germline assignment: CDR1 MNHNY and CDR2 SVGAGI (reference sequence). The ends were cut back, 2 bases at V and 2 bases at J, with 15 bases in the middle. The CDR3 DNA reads TGTGCCAGCAGTTACACTGAAGAAGGGCTACAAGAGACCCAGTACTTC. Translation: CASSYTEEGLQETQYF.

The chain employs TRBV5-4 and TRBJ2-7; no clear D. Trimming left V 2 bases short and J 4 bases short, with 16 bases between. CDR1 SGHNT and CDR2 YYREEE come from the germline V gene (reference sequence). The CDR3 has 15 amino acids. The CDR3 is CASSLGTSRSYEQYF. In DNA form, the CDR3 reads TGTGCCAGCAGCTTAGGCACTTCCCGTTCTTACGAGCAGTACTTC.

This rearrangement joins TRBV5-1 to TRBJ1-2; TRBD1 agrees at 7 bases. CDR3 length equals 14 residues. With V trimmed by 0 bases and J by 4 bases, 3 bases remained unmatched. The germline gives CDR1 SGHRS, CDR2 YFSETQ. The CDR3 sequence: CASSLADRSYGYTF. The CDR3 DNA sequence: TGCGCCAGCAGCTTGGCGGACAGGTCCTATGGCTACACCTTC.

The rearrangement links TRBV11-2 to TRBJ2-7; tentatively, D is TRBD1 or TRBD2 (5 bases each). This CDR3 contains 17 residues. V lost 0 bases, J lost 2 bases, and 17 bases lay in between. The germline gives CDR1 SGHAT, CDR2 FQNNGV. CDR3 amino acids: CASSLEFGVVGPYEQYF. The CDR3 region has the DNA TGTGCCAGCAGCTTAGAGTTCGGGGTGGTGGGGCCCTACGAGCAGTACTTC.